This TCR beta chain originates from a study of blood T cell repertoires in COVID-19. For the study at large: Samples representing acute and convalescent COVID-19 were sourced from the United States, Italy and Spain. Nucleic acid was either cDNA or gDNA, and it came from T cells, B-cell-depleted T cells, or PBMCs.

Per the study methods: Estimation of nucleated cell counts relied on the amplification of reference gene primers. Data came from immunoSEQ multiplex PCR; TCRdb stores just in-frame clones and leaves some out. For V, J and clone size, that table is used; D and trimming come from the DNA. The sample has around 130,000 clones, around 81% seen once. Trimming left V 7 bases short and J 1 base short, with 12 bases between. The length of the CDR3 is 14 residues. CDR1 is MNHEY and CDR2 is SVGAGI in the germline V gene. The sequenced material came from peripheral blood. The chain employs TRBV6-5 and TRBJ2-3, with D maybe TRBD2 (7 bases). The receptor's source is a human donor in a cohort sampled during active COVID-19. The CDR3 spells CASTRGGGTDTQYF. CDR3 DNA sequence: TGTGCCAGCACTCGAGGGGGGGGCACAGATACGCAGTATTTT.